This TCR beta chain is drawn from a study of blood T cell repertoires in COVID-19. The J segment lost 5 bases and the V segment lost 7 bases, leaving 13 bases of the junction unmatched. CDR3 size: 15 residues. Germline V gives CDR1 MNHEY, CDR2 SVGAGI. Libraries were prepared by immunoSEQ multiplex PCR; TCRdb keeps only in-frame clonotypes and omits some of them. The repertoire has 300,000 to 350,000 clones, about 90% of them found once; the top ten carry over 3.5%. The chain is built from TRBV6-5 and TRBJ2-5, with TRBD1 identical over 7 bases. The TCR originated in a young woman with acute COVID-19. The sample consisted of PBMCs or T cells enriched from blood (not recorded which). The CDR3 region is CASNLLRQGEETQYF. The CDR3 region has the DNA TGTGCCAGCAACCTACTACGACAGGGAGAGGAGACCCAGTACTTC.